This T cell receptor (beta chain) comes out of a study of CD8+CD57+ T cells in acquired aplastic anemia. Turning to the study itself: About 3 ug was the average amount of DNA from sorted CD4+ and CD8+ cells.

Genomic DNA acted as the template from which TCR beta VDJ combination and CDR3 sequence profiling were carried out. TCRdb redid the calling of the reads with MiXCR, one entry per CDR3 protein. The table shows about 180,000 distinct CDR3 sequences, with approximately 49% occurring only once. The germline V gene encodes CDR1 DFQATT and CDR2 SNEGSKA (reference sequence). This CDR3 comprises 14 residues. V dropped 0 bases and J dropped 2 bases, with 5 bases sitting between them. V usage is TRBV20-1 and J usage is TRBJ1-6, with D unresolved. The receptor was derived from a human donor in good health. Sequenced material: sorted CD4+, CD8+, or CD8+CD57+ T cells (not recorded which) from PBMCs. The CDR3 reads CSARDQAYNSPLHF. DNA for the CDR3: TGCAGTGCTAGAGATCAGGCCTATAATTCACCCCTCCACTTT.